The 24 T cell receptor beta chains below were found in one sample sequenced in a study of monozygotic twins with inflammatory bowel disease. TCRdb re-called the 5' RACE reads and catalogs CDR3 proteins one per entry, DNA excluded. The ten most abundant clones cover just over 2.5% of a sample with about 380,000 distinct CDR3 sequences. The sequenced sample was blood. These receptors were taken from a human donor with ulcerative colitis or Crohn's disease, or a healthy co-twin of an affected twin (not recorded which).

This chain links TRBV7-2 with TRBJ2-1; as DNA is missing, the TRBD1 call by TCRdb cannot be tested. The germline V gene has CDR1 SGHTA and CDR2 FQGNSA. The length of the CDR3 is 15 residues. The CDR3 protein is CASSQGSGAYNEQFF.

This chain connects TRBV7-9 to TRBJ1-2; TCRdb's D call of TRBD1 is untestable without DNA. The CDR3 sequence is 16 residues long. CDR1 and CDR2 (germline): SEHNR, FQNEAQ (reference sequence). CDR3 region: CASSPNGVTGNYGYTF.

This chain joins TRBV6-1 and TRBJ1-1. CDR3 size: 13 residues. Germline lookup yields CDR1 MNHNS and CDR2 SASEGT. CDR3 sequence: CASSEIMNTEAFF.

The V and J genes are TRBV5-1 and TRBJ2-1; TCRdb names TRBD1, which stays unverified in the absence of DNA. The germline V gene has CDR1 SGHRS and CDR2 YFSETQ. The CDR3 length is 17 residues. The CDR3: CASRPSSGTGNYNEQFF.

The rearrangement joins TRBV18 to TRBJ2-1; the D call of TRBD2 rests on TCRdb alone, since no DNA is present to check it. The CDR3 has 16 residues. The germline V gene encodes CDR1 KGHSH and CDR2 LQKENI. The CDR3 spells CASSPSRTSGGTEQFF.

This rearrangement joins TRBV10-3 to TRBJ1-1; checking the TCRdb D call of TRBD1 is not possible without DNA. Germline CDR1 is ENHRY and CDR2 is SYGVKD. This CDR3 comprises 14 residues. The CDR3 sequence: CAIRAGAQNTEAFF.

The chain's CDR3 is CSARGDRGRIDEQFF. This sequence joins TRBV20-1 and TRBJ2-1; the D call of TRBD1 rests on TCRdb alone, since no DNA is present to check it. The CDR3 length is 15 residues. Germline V gene lookup returns CDR1 DFQATT and CDR2 SNEGSKA (reference sequence).

The rearrangement uses TRBV2 and TRBJ2-3; TCRdb calls TRBD1, which cannot be checked without DNA. The V gene's germline CDR1 is SNHLY and CDR2 FYNNEI. The CDR3 length is 17 residues. The chain's CDR3 is CASSETGTPHSTDTQYF.

The chain recombines TRBV5-1 with TRBJ2-1; absent DNA, TCRdb's TRBD1 call cannot be checked. This CDR3 spans 15 amino acids. Germline CDR1 and CDR2: SGHRS and YFSETQ. This chain's CDR3 is CASSSEGQGGNEQFF.

The chain carries TRBV6-2 or TRBV6-3 and TRBJ2-1. In germline, CDR1 is MNHEY, CDR2 SVGEGT. The CDR3 spans 17 residues. CDR3 region: CASSYSKAGSSYNEQFF.

This sequence joins TRBV7-9 and TRBJ1-1. The germline V gene has CDR1 SEHNR and CDR2 FQNEAQ (reference sequence). The CDR3 is 12 residues long. The CDR3 sequence is CASGTRNTEAFF.

The chain has TRBV12-3 or TRBV12-4 and TRBJ2-7. The CDR3 has 17 residues. CDR3 amino acids: CASSLAGWYSLVYEQYF.

This chain uses TRBV7-2 with TRBJ2-5; the TRBD1 assignment by TCRdb is unverifiable without DNA. There are 15 residues in the CDR3. Germline CDR1 and CDR2: SGHTA and FQGNSA. The CDR3: CASSHRARGGETQYF.

The chain is built from TRBV7-9 and TRBJ1-1. Germline V CDR1 and CDR2: SEHNR, FQNEAQ (reference sequence). CDR3 size: 15 residues. The CDR3 protein is CASSLGLDRNTEAFF. Filled out from reference TRBV7-9 and TRBJ1-1, the complete variable domain reads DTGVSQNPRHKITKRGQNVTFRCDPISEHNRLYWYRQTLGQGPEFLTYFQNEAQLEKSRLLSDRFSAERPKGSFSTLEIQRTEQGDSAMYLCASSLGLDRNTEAFFGQGTRLTVV.

The chain is built from TRBV9 and TRBJ1-1; as DNA is missing, the TRBD1 call by TCRdb cannot be tested. This CDR3 has 13 amino acids. CDR1 is SGDLS, CDR2 YYNGEE, per germline. The CDR3 loop is CASAVGAEGEAFF. Combining the CDR3 with reference TRBV9 and TRBJ1-1 gives the whole variable domain DSGVTQTPKHLITATGQRVTLRCSPRSGDLSVYWYQQSLDQGLQFLIQYYNGEERAKGNILERFSAQQFPDLHSELNLSSLELGDSALYFCASAVGAEGEAFFGQGTRLTVV.

The CDR3: CASSLYGGGVDEQYF. The chain uses TRBV5-4 and TRBJ2-7; absent DNA, TCRdb's TRBD1 call cannot be checked. CDR3 length: 15 residues. From germline, CDR1 is SGHNT and CDR2 YYREEE (reference sequence).

The chain carries TRBV7-3 and TRBJ2-2; TCRdb returns TRBD1, unconfirmable since there is no DNA. Germline values: CDR1 SGHTA, CDR2 FQGTGA. The CDR3 loop spans 16 amino acids. The CDR3 region is CASRGVGGGNTGELFF.

The V gene is TRBV7-3, the J gene TRBJ1-6; the TRBD1 assignment by TCRdb is unverifiable without DNA. Per germline, CDR1 SGHTA and CDR2 FQGTGA. The CDR3 sequence is 15 residues long. The CDR3 spells CASSVGQGFDSPLHF. Combining the CDR3 with reference TRBV7-3 and TRBJ1-6 gives the whole variable domain GAGVSQTPSNKVTEKGKYVELRCDPISGHTALYWYRQSLGQGPEFLIYFQGTGAADDSGLPNDRFFAVRPEGSVSTLKIQRTERGDSAVYLCASSVGQGFDSPLHFGNGTRLTVT.

The J gene is TRBJ1-3, the V gene TRBV7-2. The length of the CDR3 is 15 residues. Germline CDR1 and CDR2: SGHTA and FQGNSA. CDR3 protein: CASSTQTGSGNTIYF.

V is TRBV4-3 and J is TRBJ2-7; TCRdb lists TRBD2, though no DNA is available to test this call. Germline V gives CDR1 LGHNA, CDR2 YSLEER. The CDR3 totals 17 residues. The chain's CDR3 is CASSQVERGGRTYEQYF.

The chain recombines TRBV7-9 with TRBJ2-1; the D gene TCRdb calls, TRBD1, cannot be checked with no DNA. Germline V CDR1 and CDR2: SEHNR, FQNEAQ (reference sequence). The CDR3 covers 13 residues. The CDR3 sequence is CASSSQGGNEQFF.

V is TRBV6-2 or TRBV6-3 and J is TRBJ2-1; the D gene TCRdb calls, TRBD1, cannot be checked with no DNA. The CDR3 length is 14 residues. The germline V gene encodes CDR1 MNHEY and CDR2 SVGEGT. CDR3 sequence: CASMIRDRDNEQFF.

The genes are TRBV27 and TRBJ2-7; TCRdb's assignment of TRBD1 cannot be checked, as there is no DNA. This CDR3 comprises 13 residues. The germline V gene encodes CDR1 MNHEY and CDR2 SMNVEV (reference sequence). The CDR3 reads CASSLTDNYEQYF.

The V and J genes are TRBV9 and TRBJ2-7; TCRdb designates TRBD1, a call that cannot be tested without DNA. The CDR3 runs 16 residues. Germline CDR1 is SGDLS and CDR2 is YYNGEE. CDR3 protein: CASSGGGRGRVYEQYF.